The rows below give T cell receptor beta chains drawn from one sample of a study of persistence of HIV-infected CD4 T cells. Generated by immunoSEQ multiplex PCR, the TCRdb table keeps only in-frame clones and is missing some. This sample carries roughly 41,000 clones, 80% to 90% of them seen once, and the ten largest clones take approximately 1.3%. These receptors' antigens are unknown. Material: CD4+ T cells sorted from PBMCs after roughly 18-hour stimulation, obtained from a patient who received antiretroviral therapy. The receptor source for this set is an adult man with HIV who was CMV-seropositive. Each CDR3 is given with its conserved first and last residue. D genes are given only for firm matches. Not all rows give a size; the values are once, few, many and, for expanded clones, a class.

v_call	j_call	clone_size	d_call	cdr3_nt	cdr3_aa
TRBV20-1	TRBJ2-1	-	TRBD2	TGCAGTGGCATCGAGCGGGAGTGGCAGTTCTTC	CSGIEREWQFF
TRBV19	TRBJ2-2	-	-	TGTGCCAGTAGCTTCGAGGGAACCGGGGAGCTGTTTTTT	CASSFEGTGELFF
TRBV18	TRBJ1-2	-	-	TGTGCCAGCTCAGGGGGCCGGACTAACTATGGCTACACCTTC	CASSGGRTNYGYTF
TRBV27	TRBJ2-6	-	TRBD1	TGTGCCAGCAGTTCCCATCCGGGACAGGGGAGCTCTGGGGCCAACGTCCTGACTTTC	CASSSHPGQGSSGANVLTF
TRBV19	TRBJ1-5	-	TRBD1	TGTGCCAGTAGTATCCGACAGGGAGGTCAGCCCCAGCATTTT	CASSIRQGGQPQHF
TRBV5-6	TRBJ2-7	-	-	TGTGCCAGCAGCTTTAGAGGGGGGTACGAGCAGTACTTC	CASSFRGGYEQYF
TRBV3-1/TRBV3-2	TRBJ2-7	-	-	TGTGCCAGCAGCCGGAGGACTGACTCTACGGAGCAGTACTTC	CASSRRTDSTEQYF
TRBV27	TRBJ2-2	-	TRBD2	TGTGCCAGCGCTGAATTCGGGGGAGGGGCGAACACCGGGGAGCTGTTTTTT	CASAEFGGGANTGELFF
TRBV18	TRBJ2-1	-	TRBD1	TGTGCCAGCTCACCGGACAGGACCTACAATGAGCAGTTCTTC	CASSPDRTYNEQFF
TRBV5-1	TRBJ2-5	-	TRBD2	TGCGCCAGCACCCTCTGGGGAGGGGCCGGTGAGACCCAGTACTTC	CASTLWGGAGETQYF
TRBV7-8	TRBJ2-7	-	-	TGTGCCAGCAGCCCCTATTACGAGCAGTACTTC	CASSPYYEQYF
TRBV30	TRBJ1-5	-	-	TGTGCCTGGAATCAGAGGGCGGATCAGCCCCAGCATTTT	CAWNQRADQPQHF
TRBV30	TRBJ2-2	-	-	TGTGCCTGGAGTGTATTCGGAAACACCGGGGAGCTGTTTTTT	CAWSVFGNTGELFF
TRBV5-6	TRBJ1-6	few	-	TGTGCCAGCAGCGGGGCGAATAATTCACCCCTCCACTTT	CASSGANNSPLHF
TRBV18	TRBJ2-7	-	-	TGTGCCAGCTCACCGGTTCAGACAGGAACCTACGAGCAGTACTTC	CASSPVQTGTYEQYF
TRBV7-2	TRBJ2-5	-	-	TGTGCCAGCAGTCAAACGGACCGGGGAGAGACCCAGTACTTC	CASSQTDRGETQYF
TRBV6-2/TRBV6-3	TRBJ1-5	few	TRBD1	TGTGCCAGCAGTTACCGACAGGGTAATCAGCCCCAGCATTTT	CASSYRQGNQPQHF
TRBV7-2	TRBJ2-3	-	-	TGTGCCAGCAGCTTAGTTGGCGGGGGCACAGATACGCAGTATTTT	CASSLVGGGTDTQYF
TRBV10-1	TRBJ1-2	-	-	TGCGCCAGCAGTAGGGGCTTAAACTATGGCTACACCTTC	CASSRGLNYGYTF
TRBV9	TRBJ1-5	-	TRBD1	TGTGCCAGCAGCGCGGATACAGGGGGGAATCAGCCCCAGCATTTT	CASSADTGGNQPQHF
TRBV5-1	TRBJ2-1	-	TRBD2	TGCGCCAGCAGCTTGGGGGGACTAGCGGATTACAATGAGCAGTTCTTC	CASSLGGLADYNEQFF
TRBV11-2	TRBJ2-4	-	-	TGTGCCAGTGGACAGACAAACATTCAGTACTTC	CASGQTNIQYF
TRBV3-1/TRBV3-2	TRBJ2-4	-	-	TGTGCCAGCAGCCAAGGCACAGTAGCCAAAAACATTCAGTACTTC	CASSQGTVAKNIQYF
TRBV3-1/TRBV3-2	TRBJ2-1	once	TRBD2	TGTGCCAGCAGCCACCCCGCGGGGGGTGGTGAGCAGTTCTTC	CASSHPAGGGEQFF
TRBV18	TRBJ1-2	-	-	TGTGCCAGCTCTCCGGCGAGGGGGTCTGATGGCTACACCTTC	CASSPARGSDGYTF
TRBV27	TRBJ1-1	-	TRBD1	TGTGCCAGCAGTACCGGACAGGGTTGGACTGAAGCTTTCTTT	CASSTGQGWTEAFF
TRBV4-1	TRBJ1-3	-	TRBD1	TGCGCCAGCAGCCGGACACAGGGGGCGTCAGGAAACACCATATATTTT	CASSRTQGASGNTIYF
TRBV15	TRBJ2-5	-	TRBD1	TGTGCCACCAGCGAGGGAGGCAGGGGGCTTGAGACCCAGTACTTC	CATSEGGRGLETQYF
TRBV10-1	TRBJ2-1	few	TRBD2	TGCGCCAGCAGCCCCGGACTAGCATTTGATGAGCAGTTCTTC	CASSPGLAFDEQFF
TRBV5-1	TRBJ2-3	-	-	TGCGCCAGCAGCTTGACGGGGCCAGATACGCAGTATTTT	CASSLTGPDTQYF